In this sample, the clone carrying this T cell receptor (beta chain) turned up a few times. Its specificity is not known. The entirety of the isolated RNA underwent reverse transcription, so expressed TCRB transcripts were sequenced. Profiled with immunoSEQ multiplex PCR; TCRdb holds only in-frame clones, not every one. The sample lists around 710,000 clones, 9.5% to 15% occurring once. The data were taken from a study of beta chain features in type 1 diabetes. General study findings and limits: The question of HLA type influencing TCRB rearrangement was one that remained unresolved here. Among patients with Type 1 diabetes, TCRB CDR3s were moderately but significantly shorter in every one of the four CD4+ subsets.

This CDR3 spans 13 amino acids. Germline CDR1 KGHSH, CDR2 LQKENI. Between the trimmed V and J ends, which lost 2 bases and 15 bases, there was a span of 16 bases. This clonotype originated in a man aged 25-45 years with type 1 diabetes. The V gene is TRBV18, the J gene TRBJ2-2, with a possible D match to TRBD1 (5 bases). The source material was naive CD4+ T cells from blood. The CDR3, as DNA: TGTGCCAGCTCACCAGGCGACAGCTTTGGGATGTTTTTT. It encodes CASSPGDSFGMFF.